This passage covers 11 T cell receptor beta chains from one sample sequenced in a study of T cells in Graves' hyperthyroidism and ophthalmopathy. RNA transcripts gave rise to amplified TCR beta CDR3 regions. Using the HTBI primer set, a first-round RT-PCR was run on the TCR CDR3. TCRdb reanalysed the multiplex PCR reads using MiXCR and keeps one entry per CDR3 protein. In the table there are more than 300,000 distinct CDR3 sequences, 15% to 20% of which are singletons. Material: blood. The receptors originated from a man younger than 30 with Graves' ophthalmopathy.

This clonotype was seen ten or more times. The rearrangement joins TRBV12-3 or TRBV12-4 to TRBJ1-4, with a weak D call TRBD1 (5 bases). Trimming removed 5 bases from V and 7 bases from J, with 14 bases in between. The CDR3 is made up of 14 amino acids. The CDR3 DNA sequence: TGTGCCAGCAGTAGAAAGGGGTCTGGTGAAAAACTGTTTTTT. Protein sequence: CASSRKGSGEKLFF.

This clonotype was detected a few times. V and J are TRBV6-5 and TRBJ2-5, with TRBD2 matching over 11 bases. Losses at the gene ends were 0 bases for V and 5 bases for J; bases not matched to a gene: 8. This CDR3 is built from 17 residues. Germline V gives CDR1 MNHEY, CDR2 SVGAGI. In nucleotides, the CDR3 is TGTGCCAGCAGTTACTCGAGTAGCGGGGGGGCCGGTGAGACCCAGTACTTC. Translation gives CASSYSSSGGAGETQYF.

This chain uses TRBV6-1 with TRBJ1-1; D might be TRBD1 (6 bases). The V gene lost 6 bases and the J gene lost 4 bases, with 18 bases spanning the gap. The CDR3 runs 15 residues. Germline CDR1 and CDR2: MNHNS and SASEGT. The CDR3 sequence: CASSREGGSGTEAFF. The CDR3 DNA sequence: TGTGCCAGCAGCCGCGAGGGGGGCTCGGGCACTGAAGCTTTCTTT.

This clonotype was observed many times. The V gene is TRBV12-3 or TRBV12-4, the J gene TRBJ1-1; D is unclear. The CDR3 has 13 residues. V was cut by 3 bases and J by 10 bases, with 15 bases left in between. The CDR3 DNA reads TGTGCCAGCAGTTTCAACCGAAAGGGTGGAGCTTTCTTT. It codes for CASSFNRKGGAFF.

The chain joins TRBV5-6 to TRBJ2-3, with 8 positions matching TRBD1. The CDR3 totals 14 residues. V lost 3 bases to trimming and J lost 2 bases; unmatched junction nucleotides: 2. Germline V gene data show CDR1 as SGHDT and CDR2 as YYEEEE. DNA of the CDR3: TGTGCCAGCAGCTGGACAGGGCCCACAGATACGCAGTATTTT. It encodes CASSWTGPTDTQYF.

This clonotype was seen only once. The rearrangement links TRBV19 to TRBJ2-5; D possibly corresponds to TRBD1 (6 bases). Germline V gene lookup returns CDR1 LNHDA and CDR2 SQIVND (reference sequence). The CDR3 is made up of 14 amino acids. Trimming removed 3 bases from V and 4 bases from J, with 12 bases in between. CDR3 nucleotides: TGTGCCAGTAGTATTACAGGGTACGGAGAGACCCAGTACTTC. It encodes CASSITGYGETQYF.

This clonotype occurred a few times. The chain links TRBV19 to TRBJ1-5; TRBD1 matches at 7 bases. CDR3 length: 14 amino acids. Germline CDR1 reads LNHDA; CDR2 reads SQIVND (reference sequence). Unmatched junction bases numbered 5, after V lost 3 bases and J lost 6 bases. CDR3 region: CASSMEAGGQPQHF. In DNA, the CDR3 is TGTGCCAGTAGTATGGAGGCAGGGGGTCAGCCCCAGCATTTT. The full variable domain, with the rest looked up from reference TRBV19 and TRBJ1-5, is DGGITQSPKYLFRKEGQNVTLSCEQNLNHDAMYWYRQDPGQGLRLIYYSQIVNDFQKGDIAEGYSVSREKKESFPLTVTSAQKNPTAFYLCASSMEAGGQPQHFGDGTRLSIL.

This clonotype appeared many times. This chain uses TRBV20-1 with TRBJ1-1; possibly TRBD1 for D (5 bases). The germline V gene has CDR1 DFQATT and CDR2 SNEGSKA (reference sequence). The CDR3 sequence is 13 residues long. Trimming took off 4 bases at V and 5 bases at J, with 14 bases between the two ends. The CDR3 loop is CSAKLSAGTEAFF. CDR3 DNA sequence: TGCAGTGCTAAATTATCGGCAGGGACTGAAGCTTTCTTT.

This chain connects TRBV24-1 to TRBJ2-1; tentatively, D is TRBD1 (5 bases). Per germline, CDR1 KGHDR and CDR2 SFDVKD. The ends were cut back, 9 bases at V and 3 bases at J, with 11 bases in the middle. The CDR3 loop spans 13 amino acids. Written as DNA, the CDR3 is TGTGCCACCTCGGACAAGCTCTACAATGAGCAGTTCTTC. Protein product: CATSDKLYNEQFF.

The V gene is TRBV4-2, the J gene TRBJ2-5; 7 bases match TRBD1. V dropped 4 bases and J dropped 1; count of bases not matched to a gene: 3. Per germline, CDR1 LGHNA and CDR2 YNFKEQ. CDR3 size: 14 residues. Here the CDR3 reads CASSLDRAQETQYF. CDR3 nucleotide sequence: TGTGCCAGCAGCCTCGACAGGGCCCAAGAGACCCAGTACTTC.

The chain links TRBV15 to TRBJ2-5, with 10 bases identical to TRBD2. This CDR3 is built from 16 residues. Germline V lookup: CDR1 LNHNV, CDR2 YYDKDF (reference sequence). J gave up 2 bases and V 2 bases, and 5 bases lay outside the gene matches. CDR3 nucleotides: TGTGCCACCAGCAGAAGCGGGGGGGCTGGGCAAGAGACCCAGTACTTC. Protein sequence: CATSRSGGAGQETQYF. The full variable domain, completed using reference TRBV15 and TRBJ2-5, is DAMVIQNPRYQVTQFGKPVTLSCSQTLNHNVMYWYQQKSSQAPKLLFHYYDKDFNNEADTPDNFQSRRPNTSFCFLDIRSPGLGDTAMYLCATSRSGGAGQETQYFGPGTRLLVL.